This entry features one TCR beta chain sequence. Splitting of each subset's genomic DNA was done evenly across several immunoSEQ plates. The protocol was immunoSEQ multiplex PCR, while the TCRdb copy is restricted to in-frame clones and leaves out a portion. Of roughly 2,300,000 clones detected, roughly 92% appear once; the ten largest clones hold approximately 0.41%. This entry belongs to a study of shared clonotypes between healthy human individuals. On the study more broadly: A donor's plate count was three for CD4 naive and three for CD4 memory; CD8 naive had two and CD8 memory one.

Germline V lookup: CDR1 SGHNT, CDR2 YYREEE (reference sequence). This CDR3 contains 15 residues. The V end lost 4 bases, the J end lost 7 bases, and 20 bases lay between the germline ends. Subsets obtained from CD4+ cells comprised CD45RA+ naive and CD45RA-negative memory cells. Material for sequencing was naive CD4+ T cells from PBMCs. The subset: CD45RA+ positively selected. The V and J genes are TRBV5-4 and TRBJ1-2, with TRBD1 as a possible D gene (6 bases). This TCR derives from a man in his late teens or twenties in good health. Some clones in this sample may be carry-over from other donors' samples. The CDR3 region has the DNA TGTGCCAGCAGCCCCGTCAGGCGGGGGGCCGGTGGCTACACCTTC. It encodes CASSPVRRGAGGYTF. Full variable domain (rest looked up from reference TRBV5-4 and TRBJ1-2): ETGVTQSPTHLIKTRGQQVTLRCSSQSGHNTVSWYQQALGQGPQFIFQYYREEENGRGNFPPRFSGLQFPNYSSELNVNALELDDSALYLCASSPVRRGAGGYTFGSGTRLTVV.